The next 20 T cell receptor beta chains were all read from a single sample in a study of blood T cell repertoires in COVID-19. The repertoire was sequenced with immunoSEQ multiplex PCR; TCRdb's copy has only in-frame clones and lacks some. The table records a few hundred thousand clones, roughly nine tenths of them present only once. Sequencing used PBMCs or T cells enriched from blood (not recorded which). These receptors originate from a woman younger than 35 in a cohort exposed to, infected with or recovered from COVID-19 (not recorded which).

The gene calls are TRBV28 and TRBJ2-2; 9 positions agree with TRBD1. Germline assignment: CDR1 MDHEN and CDR2 SYDVKM. J was trimmed by 5 bases and V by 4 bases; bases with no gene match: 5. This CDR3 has 15 amino acids. DNA for the CDR3: TGTGCCAGCAGTTACCCGACAGGGGGGACCGGGGAGCTGTTTTTT. It is translated as CASSYPTGGTGELFF.

The gene calls are TRBV7-2 and TRBJ2-1; 11 bases are a match to TRBD1. J was trimmed by 6 bases and V by 5 bases; bases with no gene match: 3. The CDR3 loop spans 14 amino acids. Germline values: CDR1 SGHTA, CDR2 FQGNSA. The CDR3 nucleotides read TGTGCCAGCAGCACCGGGACAGGGGGCAATGAGCAGTTCTTC. This translates into CASSTGTGGNEQFF.

The chain recombines TRBV10-3 with TRBJ1-6; D gene ambiguous. V lost 3 bases to trimming and J lost 10 bases, with 10 bases between them. The CDR3 sequence is 13 residues long. The germline CDR1 and CDR2 sequences are ENHRY and SYGVKD. The CDR3 spells CAISESQYSPLHF. For the CDR3, the DNA is TGTGCCATCAGTGAATCCCAGTACTCACCCCTCCACTTT.

The chain is built from TRBV5-1 and TRBJ1-1, with 9 bases that match TRBD1. The CDR3 extends over 15 amino acids. The junction had 7 bases not matched to a gene; V was cut back by 2 bases and J by 5 bases. CDR1 and CDR2 from the germline V gene are SGHRS and YFSETQ. As DNA, the CDR3 is TGCGCCAGCAGCTTCAGCGGACAGGGGCTGACTGAAGCTTTCTTT. Amino acid sequence: CASSFSGQGLTEAFF.

V is TRBV9 and J is TRBJ1-4; D gene ambiguous. The germline V gene encodes CDR1 SGDLS and CDR2 YYNGEE. Trimming removed 4 bases at V and 5 bases at J, with 15 bases between. The CDR3 spans 15 residues. CDR3 amino acids: CASSPGDGYNEKLFF. The CDR3 nucleotides are TGTGCCAGCAGCCCAGGTGACGGCTACAATGAAAAACTGTTTTTT.

V is TRBV29-1 and J is TRBJ2-1; D possibly corresponds to TRBD1 (7 bases). The V and J ends lost 4 bases and 4 bases respectively, with 17 bases between them. There are 15 residues in the CDR3. CDR1 and CDR2 from the germline V gene are SQVTM and ANQGSEA. The CDR3 region is CSVVRGTVRYNEQFF. CDR3 in DNA: TGCAGCGTTGTGCGCGGGACAGTTAGATACAATGAGCAGTTCTTC.

V is TRBV11-2 and J is TRBJ2-7, with TRBD1 as a possible D gene (6 bases). Trimming cost V 4 bases and J 3 bases, with 19 bases left between them. Per germline, CDR1 SGHAT and CDR2 FQNNGV. This CDR3 is built from 16 residues. The CDR3 sequence is CASSSRGMDRDYEQYF. The CDR3, as DNA: TGTGCCAGCAGCTCCCGAGGGATGGACAGAGACTACGAGCAGTACTTC.

The chain joins TRBV18 to TRBJ1-4; 12 bases are shared with TRBD1. Trimming took 1 base from V and 6 from J; bases not matched to a gene: 9. Per germline, CDR1 KGHSH and CDR2 LQKENI. The CDR3 has 18 residues. The DNA for the CDR3 is TGTGCCAGCTCACCACTCCCGGGACAGGGGGCGAATGATGAAAAACTGTTTTTT. It is translated as CASSPLPGQGANDEKLFF.

This sequence joins TRBV19 and TRBJ1-2; 7 bases are shared with TRBD1. This CDR3 is 22 amino acids long. V was clipped by 7 bases and J by 4 bases; unmatched bases: 33. The germline CDR1 and CDR2 sequences are LNHDA and SQIVND (reference sequence). CDR3: CASKGEQGKVGGSLAGIYGYTF. In DNA form, the CDR3 reads TGTGCCAGTAAAGGCGAACAGGGGAAAGTAGGGGGATCCCTGGCGGGGATCTATGGCTACACCTTC.

The CDR3 coding sequence is TGTGCCAGTAGTCCCTCGGACAGCATGAACACTGAAGCTTTCTTT. Translating it yields CASSPSDSMNTEAFF. J is TRBJ1-1 and V is TRBV19; TRBD1 is a possible D gene (6 bases). Germline loops: CDR1 LNHDA, CDR2 SQIVND (reference sequence). The CDR3 sequence is 15 residues long. V lost 5 bases and J lost 0, with 13 bases in between.

This sequence joins TRBV7-9 and TRBJ1-1; 8 bases are shared with TRBD1. V lost 6 bases, J lost 5 bases, and 5 bases stayed unmatched. CDR1 SEHNR and CDR2 FQNEAQ come from the germline V gene (reference sequence). The length of the CDR3 is 13 residues. The CDR3 loop is CASRDRASTEAFF. CDR3 coding DNA: TGTGCCAGCAGGGACAGGGCTTCGACTGAAGCTTTCTTT.

This clone has a handful of counts. J is TRBJ2-6 and V is TRBV18, with 9 positions matching TRBD1. The germline V gene has CDR1 KGHSH and CDR2 LQKENI. Germline trimming cut 1 base from V and 0 bases from J; bases unmatched to any gene: 4. The CDR3 extends over 18 amino acids. The CDR3 sequence is CASSPLGTGSSGANVLTF. The CDR3 bases are TGTGCCAGCTCACCACTAGGGACAGGGTCCTCTGGGGCCAACGTCCTGACTTTC. Combining the CDR3 with reference TRBV18 and TRBJ2-6 gives the whole variable domain NAGVMQNPRHLVRRRGQEARLRCSPMKGHSHVYWYRQLPEEGLKFMVYLQKENIIDESGMPKERFSAEFPKEGPSILRIQQVVRGDSAAYFCASSPLGTGSSGANVLTFGAGSRLTVL.

As to this clone: Other nucleotide sequences in the sample specify the same CDR3. The chain carries TRBV7-6 and TRBJ1-1; D is unclear. Per the germline V gene, CDR1 is SGHVS and CDR2 is FNYEAQ. With 1 base removed from V and 5 bases from J, the gap between germline ends came to 8 bases. This CDR3 spans 13 amino acids. The DNA for the CDR3 is TGTGCCAGCAGCTTAGGTCAGATTACTGAAGCTTTCTTT. Translation gives CASSLGQITEAFF.

V is TRBV12-5 and J is TRBJ1-5, with 9 nucleotides matching TRBD1. The V gene end was trimmed by 1 base and the J gene end by 7 bases; junction bases not matched to a gene: 11. The CDR3 has 17 residues. Germline-derived CDR1 and CDR2 are LGHNT and FRNRAP. DNA of the CDR3: TGTGCTAGTGGTTTGGAAATCGGACAGGGGACGATACAGCCCCAGCATTTT. Encoded protein: CASGLEIGQGTIQPQHF.

V gene TRBV5-4 combines with J gene TRBJ2-1; D might be TRBD2 (5 bases). CDR3 size: 15 residues. Trimming stripped 4 bases from V and 5 bases from J, with 16 bases between. Germline assignment: CDR1 SGHNT and CDR2 YYREEE (reference sequence). This chain's CDR3 is CASSQDPGKNNEQFF. CDR3 nucleotides: TGTGCCAGCAGCCAAGATCCGGGGAAAAACAATGAGCAGTTCTTC.

This chain links TRBV18 with TRBJ1-2, with 9 bases fitting TRBD1. The V gene end was trimmed by 4 bases and the J gene end by 6 bases; junction bases not matched to a gene: 3. This CDR3 comprises 13 residues. Per the germline V gene, CDR1 is KGHSH and CDR2 is LQKENI. DNA of the CDR3: TGTGCCAGCTCACTCAGGACAGGGGATGGCTACACCTTC. Translated: CASSLRTGDGYTF.

J is TRBJ2-2 and V is TRBV14; a weak D match, TRBD2 (5 bases). Trimming removed 0 bases from V and 0 bases from J, with 20 bases in between. Germline V gene sequence: CDR1 SGHDN, CDR2 FVKESK. This CDR3 comprises 20 residues. The DNA for the CDR3 is TGTGCCAGCAGCCAAGATCCCCCCCCTCGGGAAGGCACGAACACCGGGGAGCTGTTTTTT. Protein: CASSQDPPPREGTNTGELFF.

The chain uses TRBV7-9 and TRBJ1-2; 9 bases map to TRBD1. The J segment lost 7 bases and the V segment lost 3 bases, leaving 6 bases of the junction unmatched. The CDR3 consists of 14 residues. Germline CDR1 and CDR2: SEHNR and FQNEAQ (reference sequence). CDR3 residues: CASSFTGGGGGYTF. Written as DNA, the CDR3 is TGTGCCAGCAGCTTCACAGGGGGCGGCGGTGGCTACACCTTC.

The CDR3 DNA reads as TGTGCCAGTAGTAGAAGGACAGGGCCCGAGCAGTACTTC. Its protein is CASSRRTGPEQYF. The genes are TRBV19 and TRBJ2-7; TRBD1 aligns across 8 bases. V was pared by 4 bases and J by 6 bases, with 5 bases of the junction left unmatched. Germline CDR1 and CDR2: LNHDA and SQIVND (reference sequence). This CDR3 has 13 residues. The full variable domain, rest sourced from reference TRBV19 and TRBJ2-7, is DGGITQSPKYLFRKEGQNVTLSCEQNLNHDAMYWYRQDPGQGLRLIYYSQIVNDFQKGDIAEGYSVSREKKESFPLTVTSAQKNPTAFYLCASSRRTGPEQYFGPGTRLTVT.

The chain links TRBV2 to TRBJ1-1; no clear D gene. Germline V lookup: CDR1 SNHLY, CDR2 FYNNEI. The V gene lost 4 bases and the J gene lost 0 bases, with 12 bases spanning the gap. This CDR3 region has 15 residues. This CDR3 reads CASSGAVIMNTEAFF. The DNA of the CDR3 is TGTGCCAGCAGTGGGGCAGTCATCATGAACACTGAAGCTTTCTTT.